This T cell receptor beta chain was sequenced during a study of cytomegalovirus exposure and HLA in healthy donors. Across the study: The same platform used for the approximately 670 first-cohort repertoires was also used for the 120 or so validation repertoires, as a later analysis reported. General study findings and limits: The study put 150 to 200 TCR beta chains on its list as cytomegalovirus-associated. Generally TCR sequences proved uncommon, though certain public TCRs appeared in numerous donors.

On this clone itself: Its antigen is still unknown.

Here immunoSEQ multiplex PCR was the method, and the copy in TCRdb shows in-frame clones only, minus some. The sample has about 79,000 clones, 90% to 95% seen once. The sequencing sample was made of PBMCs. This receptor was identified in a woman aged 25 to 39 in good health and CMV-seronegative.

In nucleotides, the CDR3 is TGTGCCACCAGCAGAGAGGGGGGAGCACGCGAGCAGTACTTC. Encoded protein: CATSREGGAREQYF. The chain is built from TRBV15 and TRBJ2-7; weak D call: TRBD2 (6 bases). V was clipped by 0 bases and J by 6 bases, with 12 bases between them. The CDR3 contains 14 residues. Germline CDR1 is LNHNV and CDR2 is YYDKDF (reference sequence). Supplemented by reference TRBV15 and TRBJ2-7, the full variable domain reads DAMVIQNPRYQVTQFGKPVTLSCSQTLNHNVMYWYQQKSSQAPKLLFHYYDKDFNNEADTPDNFQSRRPNTSFCFLDIRSPGLGDTAMYLCATSREGGAREQYFGPGTRLTVT.